Each of the 8 T cell receptor beta chains below was sequenced from the same sample in a study of blood T cells in healthy people across ages. A second about 6 to 12 cycle PCR used barcoded and J-beta primers. TCRdb independently ran MiXCR on the 5' RACE reads; one entry per CDR3 protein. The sample lists about 650,000 distinct CDR3 sequences, 32% occurring once. Sequenced sample: blood. These receptors came from a woman of 80 years or more in good health.

This clonotype was counted at least ten times. The gene calls are TRBV12-3 or TRBV12-4 and TRBJ2-5; possible D gene TRBD1, 5 bases. The germline V and J ends were trimmed by 2 bases and 7 bases, with 8 bases remaining between them. This CDR3 has 12 amino acids. DNA of the CDR3: TGTGCCAGCAGTTTAACACAGGCGACCCAGTACTTC. It yields the protein CASSLTQATQYF.

The sample holds a few counts of this clonotype. The chain uses TRBV30 and TRBJ2-7; D remains ambiguous. The CDR3 length is 17 residues. Germline CDR1 is GTSNPN and CDR2 is SVGIG (reference sequence). With 2 bases removed from V and 4 bases from J, the gap between germline ends came to 24 bases. Written as DNA, the CDR3 is TGTGCCTGGAGTCGATCCCCCTCCCAAGGTGGGAAATACGAGCAGTACTTC. As protein: CAWSRSPSQGGKYEQYF.

This clonotype was detected many times. The chain links TRBV5-1 to TRBJ1-2; the match to TRBD1 covers 7 bases. The CDR3 sequence is 15 residues long. Unmatched junction bases numbered 11, after V lost 4 bases and J lost 5 bases. Germline assignment: CDR1 SGHRS and CDR2 YFSETQ. The CDR3, as DNA: TGCGCCAGCAGCACAGGGACAGTCGCCTCTTATGGCTACACCTTC. Residues: CASSTGTVASYGYTF.

The gene calls are TRBV29-1 and TRBJ2-7; 13 bases line up with TRBD2. Germline assignment: CDR1 SQVTM and CDR2 ANQGSEA. The V segment lost 3 bases and the J segment 3 bases; nucleotides outside the gene matches: 2. There are 14 residues in the CDR3. The CDR3 loop reads CSVETSGGFYEQYF. The CDR3 nucleotides are TGCAGCGTTGAGACTAGCGGGGGGTTCTACGAGCAGTACTTC.

The gene calls are TRBV30 and TRBJ2-1, with TRBD2 matching over 10 bases. The CDR3 runs 14 residues. Germline V gene sequence: CDR1 GTSNPN, CDR2 SVGIG (reference sequence). After removal of 7 bases from V and 6 bases from J, the junction contained 9 bases not matched to a gene. The CDR3 loop is CAYQRGGLLNEQFF. CDR3 DNA sequence: TGTGCCTACCAGCGGGGGGGTCTCCTCAATGAGCAGTTCTTC.

This clonotype was counted ten times or more. The V gene is TRBV5-5, the J gene TRBJ2-1; 10 bases match TRBD1. The germline V gene has CDR1 SGHKS and CDR2 YYEKEE (reference sequence). Trimming cost V 4 bases and J 4 bases; bases outside gene matches: 5. The CDR3 has 15 residues. The CDR3 DNA follows: TGTGCCAGCAGCATCCGGGACAGGGGATACAATGAGCAGTTCTTC. It translates to CASSIRDRGYNEQFF.

This clonotype was seen a handful of times. The V and J genes are TRBV20-1 and TRBJ2-7; 7 bases line up with TRBD2. The junction had 9 bases not matched to a gene; V was cut back by 1 base and J by 0 bases. This CDR3 contains 16 residues. Germline lookup yields CDR1 DFQATT and CDR2 SNEGSKA (reference sequence). The DNA for the CDR3 is TGCAGTGCTAGAGGCCTACTAGCGATGAGCTCCTACGAGCAGTACTTC. It specifies CSARGLLAMSSYEQYF.

This clonotype occurred many times. V and J are TRBV6-5 and TRBJ1-1, with TRBD1 matching over 7 bases. V lost 0 bases to trimming and J lost 0 bases; unmatched junction nucleotides: 1. This CDR3 spans 15 amino acids. Germline V gene sequence: CDR1 MNHEY, CDR2 SVGAGI. CDR3 nucleotides: TGTGCCAGCAGTTACTCCGGGACAGTGAACACTGAAGCTTTCTTT. As protein: CASSYSGTVNTEAFF.